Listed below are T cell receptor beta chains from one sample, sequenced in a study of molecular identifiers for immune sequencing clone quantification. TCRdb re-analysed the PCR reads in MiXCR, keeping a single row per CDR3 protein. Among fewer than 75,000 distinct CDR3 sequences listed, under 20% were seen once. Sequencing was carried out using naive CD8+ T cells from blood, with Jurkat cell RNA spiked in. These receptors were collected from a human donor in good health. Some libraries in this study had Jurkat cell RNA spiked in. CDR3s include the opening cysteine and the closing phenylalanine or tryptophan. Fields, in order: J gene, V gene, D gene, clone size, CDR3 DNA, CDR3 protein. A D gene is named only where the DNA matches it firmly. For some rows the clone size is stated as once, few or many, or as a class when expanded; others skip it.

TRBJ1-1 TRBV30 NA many TGTGCCTGGAGTCAAGGGAGAGGTGACCCTGAAGCTTTCTTT CAWSQGRGDPEAFF
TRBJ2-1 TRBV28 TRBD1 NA TGTGCCAGCGAGAACGTCCGGGACAGGGTTTTCAATGAGCAGTTCTTC CASENVRDRVFNEQFF
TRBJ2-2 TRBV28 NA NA TGTGCCAGCATTAGGGAAAGGCACACCGGGGAGCTGTTTTTT CASIRERHTGELFF
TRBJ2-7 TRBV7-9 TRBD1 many TGTGCCAGCAGCACCTGGACAGGGGGCCTCGACGAGCAGTACTTC CASSTWTGGLDEQYF
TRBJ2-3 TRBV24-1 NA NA TGTGCCACCAGTGAACCAGATGGTTTTACGGGTACGCAGTATTTT CATSEPDGFTGTQYF
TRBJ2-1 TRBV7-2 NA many TGTGCCAGCAGCCCACCGCCGGGGACGCCCCCCAATGAGCAGTTCTTC CASSPPPGTPPNEQFF
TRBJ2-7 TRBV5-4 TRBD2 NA TGTGCCAGCAGCTTGGCAAGCGGGAACCACGAGCAGTACTTC CASSLASGNHEQYF
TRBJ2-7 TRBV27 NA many TGTGCCAGCAGTTTGGGCAGGGGTTTGTTCGAGCAGTACTTC CASSLGRGLFEQYF
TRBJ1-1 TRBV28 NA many TGTGCCAGCAGTTTCGGGGAGGGCAGCACTGAAGCTTTCTTT CASSFGEGSTEAFF
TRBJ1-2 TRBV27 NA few TGTGCCAGCAGTTTAGGGGGGGGCGGCTATGGCTACACCTTC CASSLGGGGYGYTF
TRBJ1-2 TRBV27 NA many TGTGCCAGCAGTTTGAGTGGTTCTGGCTACACCTTC CASSLSGSGYTF
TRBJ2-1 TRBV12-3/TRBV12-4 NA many TGTGCCAGTAATTCGGAGTGGAGTGAGCAGTTCTTC CASNSEWSEQFF
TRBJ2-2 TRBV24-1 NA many TGTGCCACCAGTGATCTTCAGGGCACCGGGGAGCTGTTTTTT CATSDLQGTGELFF
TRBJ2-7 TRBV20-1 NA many TGCAGTGCTCCCCCCTTTGGAGCTTCCTACGAGCAGTACTTC CSAPPFGASYEQYF
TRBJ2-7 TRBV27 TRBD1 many TGTGCCAGCAGTTTATCCAGGGGGTCCTCCTACGAGCAGTACTTC CASSLSRGSSYEQYF
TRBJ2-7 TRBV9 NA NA TGTGCCAGCAGCGTGGGGGACTTCTCCTACGAGCAGTACTTC CASSVGDFSYEQYF
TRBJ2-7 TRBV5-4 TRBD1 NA TGTGCCAGCAGCTTTGGCATCTCGTACGGGACAGGAATTTACGAGCAGTACTTC CASSFGISYGTGIYEQYF
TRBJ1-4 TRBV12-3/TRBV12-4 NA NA TGTGCCTGCAGTCTACCGGGGGGGGGGGGGAATGAAAAACTGTTTTTT CACSLPGGGGNEKLFF
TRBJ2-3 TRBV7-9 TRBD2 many TGTGCCAGCAGAGATCAGACTAGCGGCCCCCACACAGATACGCAGTATTTT CASRDQTSGPHTDTQYF
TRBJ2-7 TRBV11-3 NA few TGTGCCAGCAGCTTAGATCCGCGTCCCTCCTCCTACGAGCAGTACTTC CASSLDPRPSSYEQYF
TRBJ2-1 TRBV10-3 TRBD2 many TGTGCCATCAGACCCACGAGCGGGAGCTCCTACAATGAGCAGTTCTTC CAIRPTSGSSYNEQFF
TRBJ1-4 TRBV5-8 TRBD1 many TGTGCCAGCAGCTCGGGAAGAGGACAGGGACCGGAAAAACTGTTTTTT CASSSGRGQGPEKLFF
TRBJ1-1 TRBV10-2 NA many TGCGCCAGCACCATGGGGCAGGGCCAAGCTTTCTTT CASTMGQGQAFF
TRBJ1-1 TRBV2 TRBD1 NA TGTGCCAGCAGTGAGGACAGGGGTTTTACTGAAGCTTTCTTT CASSEDRGFTEAFF
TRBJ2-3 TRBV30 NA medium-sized TGTGCCTGGAGTGACGAGACAGATACGCAGTATTTT CAWSDETDTQYF
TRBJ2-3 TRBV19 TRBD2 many TGTGCCAGTAGTCCACTAGCGGGACGAGATACGCAGTATTTT CASSPLAGRDTQYF
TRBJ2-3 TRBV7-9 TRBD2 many TGTGCCAGCAGCCCAAGCCTAACGAGCGGGAGAGGGGGAGATACGCAGTATTTT CASSPSLTSGRGGDTQYF
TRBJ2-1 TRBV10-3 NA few TGTGCCATCAGGGCCTCGGGGGATGAGCAGTTCTTC CAIRASGDEQFF